Described below is a single TCR beta chain sequence and its context. Produced via immunoSEQ multiplex PCR; TCRdb's table is partial and in-frame only. There are tens of thousands of clones in the sample; around three quarters occur only once, and about 4.9% lies in the top ten. The CDR3 contains 14 residues. The germline CDR1 and CDR2 sequences are SGHRS and YFSETQ. V dropped 4 bases and J dropped 0 bases, with 7 bases sitting between them. This sample was included in a study of chemoradiotherapy in HPV16-positive cancers. The rearrangement joins TRBV5-1 to TRBJ1-4; D is perhaps TRBD1 (5 bases). The input for sequencing was blood, taken from a patient who underwent chemoradiotherapy. The source of this sequence is a human donor with HPV-associated anogenital cancer. CDR3 DNA sequence: TGCGCCAGCAGCCGGGGGGCAACTAATGAAAAACTGTTTTTT. Translated, it gives CASSRGATNEKLFF.